This T cell receptor (beta chain) was identified during a study of spatial heterogeneity in lung cancer. About the research overall: Untreated early-stage non-small cell lung cancer patients, approximately 76 in total, were the donors. The follow-up PBMC samples were sequenced whenever they were available. The median time to follow-up was approximately 26 months after resection.

Study results and limitations: Among blood samples, ubiquitous expanded tumor TCRs appeared more at resection than at follow-up.

Between the trimmed V and J ends, which lost 0 bases and 0 bases, there was a span of 11 bases. The germline CDR1 and CDR2 sequences are DFQATT and SNEGSKA (reference sequence). The CDR3 loop spans 15 amino acids. Note on this clonotype: What it binds is not known.

TCRdb independently ran MiXCR on the 5' RACE reads; one entry per CDR3 protein. The data contain over 85,000 distinct CDR3 sequences, less than 20% of them seen just once; the ten biggest clones take up 21%. Time point described: blood at routine non-recurrence follow-up after resection. Whole RNA from tumor, nontumor lung or frozen PBMC was sequenced unsorted. The gene calls are TRBV20-1 and TRBJ1-1, with D possibly matching TRBD1 (5 bases). The sequenced sample was PBMCs, obtained at follow-up. The clonotype was recovered from a male donor with early-stage non-small cell lung cancer. CDR3 coding DNA: TGCAGTGCTAGAGATGTGGGACGAGTGAACACTGAAGCTTTCTTT. Translating gives CSARDVGRVNTEAFF.